This is a list of T cell receptor beta chains from one sample in a study of T cell changes during pregnancy in multiple sclerosis. Only in-frame clones appear in the TCRdb table, and some are missing; sequencing was by immunoSEQ multiplex PCR. The table shows tens of thousands of clones, with 85% to 90% occurring only once. The specimen was peripheral blood, collected in the first trimester of pregnancy. The receptor source for this set is a female donor in good health, enrolled as a control in a pregnancy study. The CDR3 runs from the conserved cysteine through the conserved F or W. D genes are given only for firm matches. The size entry is marked missing in some rows and otherwise reads once, few, many or a size class.

few TRBJ1-5 . TRBV28 TGTGCCAGCAGCAACGGTGGGGAGAGCCAGCCCCAGCATTTT CASSNGGESQPQHF
. TRBJ1-2 . TRBV27 TGTGCCAGCAGTCTGGCCGTGACAGCCAACGGCTACACCTTC CASSLAVTANGYTF
. TRBJ1-5 . TRBV7-7 TGTGCTAGCCCAGATAATCAGCCCCAGCATTTT CASPDNQPQHF
few TRBJ1-1 . TRBV5-1 TGCGCCAGCAGCCCCGACCGGGTGCGCACTGAAGCTTTCTTT CASSPDRVRTEAFF
. TRBJ2-1 TRBD2 TRBV4-3 TGCGCCAGCAGCCACGGGACTAGCGGGAGCTCCTACAATGAGCAGTTCTTC CASSHGTSGSSYNEQFF
. TRBJ2-3 . TRBV27 TGTGCCAGCAGTTTATTAAACACAGATACGCAGTATTTT CASSLLNTDTQYF
. TRBJ2-2 TRBD2 TRBV7-2 TGTGCCAGCAGCTCGACTAGCGGGGGGGAATTCACCGGGGAGCTGTTTTTT CASSSTSGGEFTGELFF
. TRBJ1-2 TRBD1 TRBV2 TGTGCCAGCAGTGCACAGGGGGACGGATATGGCTACACCTTC CASSAQGDGYGYTF
. TRBJ2-6 . TRBV5-5 TGTGCCAGCAGCTCGTCTCACCTGTCAGCTGGGGCCAACGTCCTGACTTTC CASSSSHLSAGANVLTF
. TRBJ2-1 TRBD2 TRBV2 TGTGCCAGCAGCCCCACTAGCGGGGGGAACAATGAGCAGTTCTTC CASSPTSGGNNEQFF
. TRBJ2-7 TRBD1 TRBV7-9 TGTGCCAGCAGCTTGGGACAGGGGGGGCAGTACTTC CASSLGQGGQYF
few TRBJ1-2 TRBD1 TRBV10-3 TGTGCCATCAGAGGGACAGGTGAAGATGGCTACACCTTC CAIRGTGEDGYTF
. TRBJ1-2 . TRBV27 TGTGCCAGCAGTTTAACAGGGCCGAACTATGGCTACACCTTC CASSLTGPNYGYTF
. TRBJ1-5 . TRBV19 TGTGCCAGTAGCCTACCCAATCAGCCCCAGCATTTT CASSLPNQPQHF
. TRBJ2-3 . TRBV5-4 TGTGCCAGCAGTGAAGGGGGATTTGGTACAGATACGCAGTATTTT CASSEGGFGTDTQYF
. TRBJ2-7 TRBD1 TRBV7-2 TGTGCCAGCAGCTTAGGTACAGGGGGTTTAGTATCCTACGAGCAGTACTTC CASSLGTGGLVSYEQYF
. TRBJ1-2 . TRBV6-5 TGTGCCAGCAGATACCAGGGAGGGGCGGACTATGGCTACACCTTC CASRYQGGADYGYTF
. TRBJ1-2 . TRBV28 TGTGCCAGCAGTTTATCCGGGACACACAACTATGGCTACACCTTC CASSLSGTHNYGYTF
. TRBJ2-3 TRBD2 TRBV6-6 TGTGCCAGCAGTTCCACACGGACTAGCGAGGGTACGCAGTATTTT CASSSTRTSEGTQYF
. TRBJ2-7 TRBD2 TRBV30 TGTGCCTGGAGTAGGAAGGGTCTAGCGGGAGTCGAGCAGTACTTC CAWSRKGLAGVEQYF
. TRBJ1-1 . TRBV6-5 TGTGCCAGCAGTTCCCCCCAGATGAACACTGAAGCTTTCTTT CASSSPQMNTEAFF
. TRBJ2-5 TRBD2 TRBV2 TGTGCCAGCAGTGAAGGCGGGGGACGGTGGGAGACCCAGTACTTC CASSEGGGRWETQYF
. TRBJ2-2 TRBD2 TRBV28 TGTGCCAGCCAAACTAGCGGGAGGGTCACCGGGGAGCTGTTTTTT CASQTSGRVTGELFF
. TRBJ2-3 TRBD2 TRBV2 TGTGCCAGCAGTTCCACTAGCGGGCAATCAGATACGCAGTATTTT CASSSTSGQSDTQYF
once TRBJ2-1 . TRBV11-2 TGTGCCAGCAGTAGTAATTATGAGCAGTTCTTC CASSSNYEQFF
. TRBJ2-3 TRBD2 TRBV19 TGTGCCAGTAGTGGCGGACTAGCGGGAGTAGATACGCAGTATTTT CASSGGLAGVDTQYF
. TRBJ2-7 TRBD1 TRBV15 TGTGCCACCAGCAGAGATGGACAGGGAACTACGGAGCAGTACTTC CATSRDGQGTTEQYF
. TRBJ2-3 . TRBV18 TGTGCCAGCTCACCGCAGCCATCGGCGGCCACAGATACGCAGTATTTT CASSPQPSAATDTQYF
. TRBJ2-7 TRBD1 TRBV5-1 TGCGCCAGCAGCCCGGGACAGGGTAGGGACGAGCAGTACTTC CASSPGQGRDEQYF
. TRBJ1-2 TRBD1 TRBV7-8 TGTGCCAGCAGCTTAGCGCGAGACAGGGGGCTACGGGTTTTC CASSLARDRGLRVF
. TRBJ1-6 . TRBV5-4 TGTGCCAGCAGCGCAGGGTGGAATTCACCCCTCCACTTT CASSAGWNSPLHF
. TRBJ2-4 . TRBV19 TGTGCCAGTATGAACAGGGTAAGAGGAGCCAAAAACATTCAGTACTTC CASMNRVRGAKNIQYF
. TRBJ1-5 TRBD1 TRBV6-6 TGTGCCAGCAGGGGGGGACAGGGTAGCAATCAGCCCCAGCATTTT CASRGGQGSNQPQHF
. TRBJ1-1 TRBD1 TRBV10-3 TGTGCCATCAGTGAGTCTGCAGGGGGACGGAACACTGAAGCTTTCTTT CAISESAGGRNTEAFF
. TRBJ2-5 . TRBV4-1 TGCGCCAGCAGCCAAAGCTGGGGGGTTGGCCAAGAGACCCAGTACTTC CASSQSWGVGQETQYF
. TRBJ1-5 . TRBV5-1 TGCGCCAGCAGCTTGACAGGGTACTACGAGCCCCAGCATTTT CASSLTGYYEPQHF
. TRBJ1-2 TRBD1 TRBV6-5 TGTGCCAGTAAAGGACAGGGCCATGGCTACACCTTC CASKGQGHGYTF
. TRBJ2-1 TRBD1 TRBV7-9 TGTGCCAGCAGCTTGGGACAGGGGGTTTCGGATGAGCAGTTCTTC CASSLGQGVSDEQFF
. TRBJ1-2 TRBD1 TRBV15 TGTGCCACCAGCGTCGACAGGGACTATGGCTACACCTTC CATSVDRDYGYTF
. TRBJ1-1 . TRBV27 TGTGCCAGCGCTACGAACGACCCTAGGACTGAAGCTTTCTTT CASATNDPRTEAFF
. TRBJ2-1 TRBD2 TRBV7-7 TGTGCTAGCAGCTTAGCACTAGCGGAGCACAATGAGCAGTTCTTC CASSLALAEHNEQFF
. TRBJ2-2 TRBD2 TRBV2 TGTGCCAGCAGTCAGGCGGGGGGCGACACCGGGGAGCTGTTTTTT CASSQAGGDTGELFF
. TRBJ2-5 . TRBV27 TGTGCCAGCAGCCAGGGGCCCCAAGAGACCCAGTACTTC CASSQGPQETQYF
few TRBJ1-2 . TRBV27 TGTGCCAGCAGTTCCCTGACAGGTGCCTGGGGCTACACCTTC CASSSLTGAWGYTF
. TRBJ2-1 . TRBV7-9 TGTGCCAGCAGCTATAACAATGAGCAGTTCTTC CASSYNNEQFF
. TRBJ2-7 . TRBV7-8 TGTGCCCGCCCCGGCGAGCAGTACTTC CARPGEQYF
. TRBJ2-3 TRBD2 TRBV7-3 TGTGCCAGCAGCTTCCGCGGGAGCCCCACAGATACGCAGTATTTT CASSFRGSPTDTQYF
. TRBJ2-7 TRBD1 TRBV4-2 TGTGCCAGCAGCCGGTCCCGGGCGACAGGGTCCTACGAGCAGTACTTC CASSRSRATGSYEQYF
. TRBJ1-5 TRBD1 TRBV7-9 TGTGCCAGCAATACTGGGACAGGGAGTCCCTATAGCAATCAGCCCCAGCATTTT CASNTGTGSPYSNQPQHF
. TRBJ2-5 . TRBV7-2 TGTGCCAGCAGCTCCAAACTTCAGGAAGAGACCCAGTACTTC CASSSKLQEETQYF